This TCR beta chain was observed in a study of T cell changes during pregnancy in multiple sclerosis. The V gene end was trimmed by 9 bases and the J gene end by 4 bases; junction bases not matched to a gene: 6. Germline CDR1 and CDR2: LNHDA and SQIVND (reference sequence). The CDR3 covers 15 residues. TCRdb's copy holds only in-frame clones and misses some; the assay was immunoSEQ multiplex PCR. The sample carries over 50,000 clones, more than 85% recorded once. The receptor was derived from a female donor with multiple sclerosis, enrolled in a pregnancy study. The chain recombines TRBV19 with TRBJ2-1; 13 bases agree with TRBD2. This specimen was CD4+ T cells from peripheral blood mononuclear cells, taken in the third trimester of pregnancy. Here the CDR3 reads CASGLAGVRYNEQFF. DNA of the CDR3: TGTGCCAGCGGACTAGCGGGAGTGAGGTACAATGAGCAGTTCTTC.